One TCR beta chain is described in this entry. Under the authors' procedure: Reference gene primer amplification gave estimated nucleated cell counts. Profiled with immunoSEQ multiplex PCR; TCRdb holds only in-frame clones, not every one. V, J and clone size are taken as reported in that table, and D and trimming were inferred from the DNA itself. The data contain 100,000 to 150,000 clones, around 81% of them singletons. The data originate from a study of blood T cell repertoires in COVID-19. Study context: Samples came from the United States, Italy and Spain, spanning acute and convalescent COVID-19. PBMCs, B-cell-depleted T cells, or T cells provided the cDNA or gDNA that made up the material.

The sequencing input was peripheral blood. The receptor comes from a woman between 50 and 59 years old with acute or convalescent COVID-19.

CDR3 in DNA: TGTGCCAGCAGCTTAGGTCTGAGCCTCCAAGAGACCCAGTACTTC. It is translated as CASSLGLSLQETQYF. This chain joins TRBV7-2 and TRBJ2-5; D call uncertain. The CDR3 has 15 amino acids. V dropped 1 base and J dropped 1 base, with 10 bases sitting between them. CDR1 and CDR2 (germline): SGHTA, FQGNSA.